The sequence of this T cell receptor beta chain was determined in a study of T-cell memory formation after mild COVID-19. This clonotype showed up just a few times. Its specificity is not known. TCR alpha and TCR beta cDNA libraries carrying sample barcodes and UMIs were produced by 5'RACE using constant-segment primers. A single record per CDR3 protein comes from TCRdb applying MiXCR to the 5' RACE reads. The table includes around 450,000 distinct CDR3 sequences, 20% detected once. Study-level points and caveats: Pre-infection memory showed some responding clones, and this suggested that cross-reactive memory joined. Clones contracting day 15 to 85 were balanced CD4/CD8; later expanders leaned CD4+.

This CDR3 is built from 12 residues. V was clipped by 4 bases and J by 4 bases, with 7 bases between them. CDR1 is SGHDT and CDR2 is YYEEEE in the germline V gene. The clonotype was recovered from an adult woman who had mild COVID-19 (a few samples of this study predate the infection). Cell type and time point are not known. The V call is TRBV5-6, the J call TRBJ2-3; no clear D gene. Sample: PBMCs or a T cell subset sorted from them (not recorded which). CDR3 protein: CASSPSPDTQYF. DNA for the CDR3: TGTGCCAGCAGCCCGAGTCCAGATACGCAGTATTTT.